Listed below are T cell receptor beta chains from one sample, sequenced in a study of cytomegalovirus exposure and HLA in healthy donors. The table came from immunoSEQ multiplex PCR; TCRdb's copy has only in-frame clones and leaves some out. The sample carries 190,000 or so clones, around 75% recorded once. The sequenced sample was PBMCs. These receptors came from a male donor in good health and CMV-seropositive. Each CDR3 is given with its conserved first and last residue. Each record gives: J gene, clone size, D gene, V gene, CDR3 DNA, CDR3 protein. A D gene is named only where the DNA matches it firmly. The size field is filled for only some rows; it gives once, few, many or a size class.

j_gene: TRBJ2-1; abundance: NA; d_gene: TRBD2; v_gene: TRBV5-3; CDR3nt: TGTGCCAGAAGCTTTGGACTAGCGGGAGCCAATGAGCAGTTCTTC; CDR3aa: CARSFGLAGANEQFF
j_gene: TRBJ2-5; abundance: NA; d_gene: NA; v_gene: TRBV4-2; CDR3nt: TGTGCCAGCAGCCAAGGGGTATTCGGGGAAGAGACCCAGTACTTC; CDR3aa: CASSQGVFGEETQYF
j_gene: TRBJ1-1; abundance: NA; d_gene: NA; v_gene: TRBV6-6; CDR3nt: TGTGCCAGCAGCCAACCCTGGAGTACTGAAGCTTTCTTT; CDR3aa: CASSQPWSTEAFF
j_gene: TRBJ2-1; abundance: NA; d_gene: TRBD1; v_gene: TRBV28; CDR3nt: TGTGCCAGCAGTTCACAGGGGGTGCGAAATGAGCAGTTCTTC; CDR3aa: CASSSQGVRNEQFF
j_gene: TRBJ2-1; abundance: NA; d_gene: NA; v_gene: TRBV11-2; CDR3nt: TGTGCCAGCAGCTTAGATCCTTTAGGAGGGGAGCAGTTCTTC; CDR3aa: CASSLDPLGGEQFF
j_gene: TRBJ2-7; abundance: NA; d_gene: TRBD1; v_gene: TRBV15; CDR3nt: TGTGCCACCAGCCCGCGGACAGGGTCAGCCTACGAGCAGTACTTC; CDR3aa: CATSPRTGSAYEQYF
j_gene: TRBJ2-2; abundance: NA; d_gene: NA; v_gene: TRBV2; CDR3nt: TGTGCCAGCAGCTACACCGGGGAGCTGTTTTTT; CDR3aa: CASSYTGELFF
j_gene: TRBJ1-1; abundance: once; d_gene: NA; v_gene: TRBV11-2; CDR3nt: TGTGCCAGCAGCCCTAGGGGTGGTGGCAGGGTGAACACTGAAGCTTTCTTT; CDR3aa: CASSPRGGGRVNTEAFF
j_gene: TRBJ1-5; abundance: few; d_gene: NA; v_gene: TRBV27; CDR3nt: TGTGCCAGCAGATCTACAGGCACTCAGCCCCAGCATTTT; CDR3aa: CASRSTGTQPQHF
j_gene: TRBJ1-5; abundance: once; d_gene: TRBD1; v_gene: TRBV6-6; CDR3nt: TGTGCCAGCAAATTGACAGGGGATCAGCCCCAGCATTTT; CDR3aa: CASKLTGDQPQHF
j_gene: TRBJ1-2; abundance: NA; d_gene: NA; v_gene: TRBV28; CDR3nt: TGTGCCAGCAGTTTAGGGGCAAGCCCCCTCAACTATGGCTACACCTTC; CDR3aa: CASSLGASPLNYGYTF
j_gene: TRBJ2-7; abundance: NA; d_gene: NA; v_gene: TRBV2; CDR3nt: TGTGCCAGCAGTGAAGCGCTAACTCACGAGCAGTACTTC; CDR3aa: CASSEALTHEQYF
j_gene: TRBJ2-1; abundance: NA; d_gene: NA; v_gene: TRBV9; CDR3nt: TGTGCCAGCAGCGTCCGGACAGGGAGGGGGAACGACAATGAGCAGTTCTTC; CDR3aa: CASSVRTGRGNDNEQFF